This T cell receptor (beta chain) was identified in a study of blood T cell repertoires in COVID-19. Some clones are missing from TCRdb's copy, which holds only in-frame ones; the method was immunoSEQ multiplex PCR. The sample carries nearly 350,000 clones, about 90% recorded once. The source material was peripheral blood. The source is a woman between 18 and 30 years old who had recovered from COVID-19.

CDR3 sequence (DNA): TGTGCCAGCAGCTTCTGGAGCGGGAGCTCCCTTAGCACAGATACGCAGTATTTT. Translated: CASSFWSGSSLSTDTQYF. The genes are TRBV9 and TRBJ2-3, with TRBD2 matching 8 bases. CDR3 length equals 18 residues. Germline V gene sequence: CDR1 SGDLS, CDR2 YYNGEE. The V and J ends lost 4 bases and 0 bases, in that order; junction bases with no gene match: 13.